This T cell receptor beta chain was recovered during a study of T cell clones after liver transplantation (dated by TCRdb to between 2017 and 2020). As for the study more broadly: Samples were obtained from ITN030ST, a randomized trial in which withdrawal of immunosuppression was attempted within 2 years of liver transplantation. Of the eight recipients, a few were HCV-positive, while the remaining recipients had been transplanted for non-autoimmune, non-viral indications. Donor-reactive T cell clones were identified by TCRbeta sequencing following a pre-transplant mixed lymphocyte reaction and were subsequently tracked in post-transplant blood. Blood samples were taken pre-transplant, pre-randomization before withdrawal, and post-randomization after full withdrawal or failed withdrawal. The subjects received no induction therapy and were kept on standard immunosuppression until randomization at 12-24 months post-transplant. Tolerance was defined as complete immunosuppression withdrawal for at least one year with no rise in liver enzymes beyond twice the upper limit of normal. Of the 8 liver transplant recipients making up the studied cohort, 3 were classified as tolerant and 5 as non-tolerant. Third party-reactive TCRbeta sequences were also identified from pre-transplant MLRs to serve as an antigen-independent comparator for donor-reactive sequences.

Here V drops 4 bases and J drops 2 bases, and the junction holds 5 bases not matched to any gene. Including the terminal cysteine and phenylalanine, the CDR3 comprises 15 residues. Here the CDR3 DNA is all that survives: 45 bases in frame from base 1. The germline V gene sets CDR1 to MNHEY and CDR2 to SVGAGI. Points the paper makes about the study in general: When repertoire turnover was taken into account, detection of donor-reactive sequences was significantly reduced in 7 of 8 subjects for CD4 and in 8 of 8 subjects for CD8. In a couple of subjects, low numbers of available donor cells limited the measurable donor-reactive repertoire. Because of small, heterogeneous patient numbers and non-standardized post-transplant time points, the conclusions were only preliminary. In 5 of 8 subjects, circulating donor-reactive CD4 TCRbeta sequences decreased significantly after transplant, regardless of tolerance or HCV status. Since no allograft tissue specimens were available, donor-reactive T cells may have migrated into the graft instead of being deleted. A greater decline was seen for donor-reactive sequences than for third party-reactive sequences, suggesting partial antigen-specific deletion unrelated to withdrawal success.

What the time point label conveys for this sample: pre-transplant. Unstimulated PBMCs, after thawing, were stained for CD3, CD4 and CD8 and then FACS-sorted into CD3+CD4+ and CD3+CD8+ populations. Each of the 8 studied subjects was randomized to immunosuppression withdrawal. Genomic DNA was isolated with the Qiagen DNeasy Blood and Tissue Kit. A word on this clone: What this receptor recognizes is not known. There are no base qualities to consult, and no much larger clone falls within one base.

Frozen genomic DNA underwent high-throughput TCRbeta CDR3 sequencing by immunoSEQ, including PCR amplification, mapping, bias correction and internal controls. The original methods were these. Productive rearrangements were kept, and unique TCRbeta sequences were defined by CDR3 nucleotide sequence plus V and J gene. Donor-reactive sequences required at least 5-fold expansion in CFSE-low cells versus unstimulated pre-transplant cells and at least 0.01% frequency. Per-subject minimum frequency thresholds, based on the lowest-template unstimulated sample, ensured at least 90% detection power. Repertoire turnover was measured by Jensen-Shannon divergence between the top 1000 TCRbeta sequences post- and pre-transplant. Changes in detection of donor-reactive sequences were tested with two-sided Fisher's exact tests. Held by TCRdb, this immuneACCESS table contains in-frame sequences only and omits some clones. Under half of the omission traces to an unresolved V gene where checked; the cause of the rest is unknown. Clone size and V and J calls were adopted from that table, with D and trimming inferred from the DNA. In all, the sample holds about 74,000 clones, and 75% to 90% of those were seen once. Approximately 0.6% of the sample is in the top ten clones.

The rearrangement joined TRBV6-5 to TRBJ2-3, with 8 bases aligning to TRBD2. The source material was CD4+ T cells from blood, sampled before liver transplant. This clonotype was sampled from a human donor who received a liver transplant. The bases are TGTGCCAGCAGTTTCGGACTAGCACTCACAGATACGCAGTATTTT. This gives the protein CASSFGLALTDTQYF.